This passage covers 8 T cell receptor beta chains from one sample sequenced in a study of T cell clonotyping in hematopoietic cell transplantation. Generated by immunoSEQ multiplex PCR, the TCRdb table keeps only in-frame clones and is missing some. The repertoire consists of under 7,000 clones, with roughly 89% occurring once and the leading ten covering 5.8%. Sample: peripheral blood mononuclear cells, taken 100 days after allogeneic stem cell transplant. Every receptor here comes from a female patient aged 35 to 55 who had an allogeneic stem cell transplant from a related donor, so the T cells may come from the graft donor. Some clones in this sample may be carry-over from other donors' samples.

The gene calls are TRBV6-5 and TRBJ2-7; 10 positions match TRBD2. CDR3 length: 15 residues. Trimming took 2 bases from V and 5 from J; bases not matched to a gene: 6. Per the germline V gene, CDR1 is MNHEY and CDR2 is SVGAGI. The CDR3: CASSYGAGGPHEQYF. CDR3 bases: TGTGCCAGCAGTTACGGAGCGGGAGGGCCCCACGAGCAGTACTTC.

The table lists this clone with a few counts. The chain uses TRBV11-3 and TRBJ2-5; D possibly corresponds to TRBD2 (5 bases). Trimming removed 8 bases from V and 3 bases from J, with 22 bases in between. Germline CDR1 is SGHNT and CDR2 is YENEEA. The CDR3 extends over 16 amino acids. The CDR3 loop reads CASGKGGPKEKETQYF. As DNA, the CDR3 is TGTGCCAGCGGGAAAGGAGGCCCCAAGGAAAAAGAGACCCAGTACTTC. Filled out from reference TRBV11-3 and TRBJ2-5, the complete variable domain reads EAGVVQSPRYKIIEKKQPVAFWCNPISGHNTLYWYLQNLGQGPELLIRYENEEAVDDSQLPKDRFSAERLKGVDSTLKIQPAELGDSAVYLCASGKGGPKEKETQYFGPGTRLLVL.

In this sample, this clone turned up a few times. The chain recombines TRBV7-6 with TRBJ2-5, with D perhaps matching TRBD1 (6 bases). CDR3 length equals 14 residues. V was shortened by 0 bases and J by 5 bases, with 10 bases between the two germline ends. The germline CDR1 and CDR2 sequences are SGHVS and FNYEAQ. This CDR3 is CASSLAGQGETQYF. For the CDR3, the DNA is TGTGCCAGCAGCTTAGCGGGGCAGGGGGAGACCCAGTACTTC.

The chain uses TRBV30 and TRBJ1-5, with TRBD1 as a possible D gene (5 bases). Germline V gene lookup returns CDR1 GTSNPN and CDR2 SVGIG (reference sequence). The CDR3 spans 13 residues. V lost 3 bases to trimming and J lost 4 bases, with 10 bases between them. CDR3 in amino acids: CAWSVGGNQPQHF. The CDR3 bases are TGTGCCTGGAGCGTTGGGGGGAATCAGCCCCAGCATTTT. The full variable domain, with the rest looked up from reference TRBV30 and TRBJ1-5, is SQTIHQWPATLVQPVGSPLSLECTVEGTSNPNLYWYRQAAGRGLQLLFYSVGIGQISSEVPQNLSASRPQDRQFILSSKKLLLSDSGFYLCAWSVGGNQPQHFGDGTRLSIL.

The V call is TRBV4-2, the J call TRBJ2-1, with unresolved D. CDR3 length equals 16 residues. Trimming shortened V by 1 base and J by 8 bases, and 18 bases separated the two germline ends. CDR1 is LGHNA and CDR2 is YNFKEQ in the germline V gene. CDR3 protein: CASSQGWGQPSDEQFF. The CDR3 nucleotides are TGTGCCAGCAGCCAAGGGTGGGGTCAGCCGAGCGATGAGCAGTTCTTC.

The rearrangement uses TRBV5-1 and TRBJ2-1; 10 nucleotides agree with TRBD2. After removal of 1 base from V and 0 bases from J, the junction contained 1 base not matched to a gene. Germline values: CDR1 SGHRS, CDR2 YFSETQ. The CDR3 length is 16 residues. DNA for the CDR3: TGCGCCAGCAGCTTGCCTAGCGGGAGCTCCTACAATGAGCAGTTCTTC. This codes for CASSLPSGSSYNEQFF.

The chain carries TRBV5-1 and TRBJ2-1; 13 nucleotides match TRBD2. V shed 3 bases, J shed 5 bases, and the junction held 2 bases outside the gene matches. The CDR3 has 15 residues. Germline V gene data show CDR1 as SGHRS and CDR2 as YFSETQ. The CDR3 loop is CASSSTSGRDNEQFF. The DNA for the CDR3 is TGCGCCAGCAGCTCAACTAGCGGGAGGGACAATGAGCAGTTCTTC.

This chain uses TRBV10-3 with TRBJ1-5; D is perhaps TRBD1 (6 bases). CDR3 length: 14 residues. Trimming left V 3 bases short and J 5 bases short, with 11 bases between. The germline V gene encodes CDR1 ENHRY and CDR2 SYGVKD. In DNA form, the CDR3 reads TGTGCCATCAGTGAAGCGGCAGGGGATCAGCCCCAGCATTTT. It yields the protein CAISEAAGDQPQHF.